The subject of this entry is one TCR beta chain. Its antigen is not known. Germline V gene lookup returns CDR1 MNHEY and CDR2 SMNVEV (reference sequence). Trimming pared 4 bases from V and 4 bases from J, leaving 13 bases between. The CDR3 consists of 14 residues. Profiled with immunoSEQ multiplex PCR; TCRdb holds only in-frame clones, not every one. This sample yields approximately 75,000 clones, of which 78% are seen a single time; 7.1% belongs to the top ten. This sample is part of a study of radiotherapy plus CTLA-4 blockade in lung cancer. Study overall: Disease control was present in 30% to 40% of patients, and objective responses in around 20%. General study results and limits: Early blood T cell clone dynamics, with interferon-beta, were reported to best predict response. In blood, tumor-derived TCR clones expanded after radiotherapy plus ipilimumab.

This receptor was identified in a human donor with non-small cell lung cancer who had a complete response to radiotherapy plus ipilimumab. The sample was peripheral blood, taken from a patient treated with radiotherapy plus ipilimumab. The chain couples TRBV27 to TRBJ1-2; TRBD1 is a possible D gene (5 bases). For the CDR3, the DNA is TGTGCCAGCAGTTCCATCAGGGAAGGCTATGGCTACACCTTC. Protein sequence: CASSSIREGYGYTF.